In its sample, the clone carrying this TCR beta chain was seen a few times. The antigen remains undetermined. Regarding treatment: roughly 10-day PBMC culture with coronavirus spike peptide pools or control peptides (ViraFEST assay). ViraFEST used peptide pools to expand antigen-specific T cells and subsequently sequenced their TCRs. An Oncomine TCR Beta short-read assay was used to sequence the DNA from cultured CD4+ T cells. TCRdb redid the calling of the PCR reads with MiXCR, one entry per CDR3 protein. The profile shows about 21,000 distinct CDR3 sequences, approximately 45% of them singletons. The CDR3 covers 18 residues. CDR1 and CDR2 from the germline V gene are MNHEY and SMNVEV (reference sequence). Trimming cost V 4 bases and J 1 base; bases outside gene matches: 13. These data belong to a study of vaccination and CD4 T cells after COVID-19. Study findings and constraints: Looking at convalescent patients, 304 of their 307 vaccine-specific clones were spike mono-reactive.

This chain uses TRBV27 with TRBJ1-1; 9 bases match TRBD1. This clonotype originated in a human donor who had recovered from COVID-19. The sequencing used CD4+ T cells from blood, cultured in vitro, collected before SARS-CoV-2 vaccination. The CDR3 region is CASSSTLLQGAGNTEAFF. CDR3 nucleotide sequence: TGTGCCAGCAGTTCAACCCTCTTACAGGGGGCGGGGAACACTGAAGCTTTCTTT.